This TCR beta chain was observed in a study of blood T cell repertoires in COVID-19. Produced via immunoSEQ multiplex PCR; TCRdb's table is partial and in-frame only. This table has over 250,000 clones, more than 75% appearing once. Germline lookup yields CDR1 SGHAT and CDR2 FQDESV (reference sequence). The CDR3 spans 13 residues. V was pared by 2 bases and J by 0 bases, with 4 bases between. This rearrangement joins TRBV11-1 to TRBJ1-1; D gene unclear. The sequencing input was PBMCs or T cells enriched from blood (not recorded which). This sequence originates from a man between 60 and 75 years old who had recovered from COVID-19. As DNA, the CDR3 is TGTGCCAGCAGCTTAACAATGAACACTGAAGCTTTCTTT. Protein product: CASSLTMNTEAFF.